This T cell receptor (beta chain) is drawn from a study of Graves' ophthalmopathy and Graves' hyperthyroidism. Study information: Peripheral blood was gathered at first diagnosis, ahead of any treatment whatsoever.

Study-wide results and limits: Using 13 signatures, a model distinguished ophthalmopathy from stable hyperthyroidism, reaching about 90% sensitivity and around 81% specificity. The model forecast ophthalmopathy progression, reaching about 70% sensitivity and approximately 72% specificity.

Clinical symptoms, serum thyroxine, TRAb, thyroid ultrasound and orbital computed tomography formed the basis of diagnosis. The CDR3 totals 16 residues. Germline V gives CDR1 LGHNA, CDR2 YSLEER. V was pared by 0 bases and J by 6 bases, with 11 bases of the junction left unmatched. With respect to this clonotype: The target antigen is unknown.

Researchers took RNA transcripts and amplified TCR beta CDR3 regions from them. Amplification began with first-round RT-PCR using HTBI primers, then second-round multiplex PCR was performed. TCRdb fed the multiplex PCR reads into MiXCR, producing one record per CDR3 protein. The sample holds under 400,000 distinct CDR3 sequences; roughly 17% are singletons and the top ten take around 12%. The chain joins TRBV4-3 to TRBJ2-7, with 7 bases aligning to TRBD2. This TCR was recovered from an adult man with Graves' ophthalmopathy. Sequenced input: peripheral blood. CDR3 amino acids: CASSQEFLGRGVEQYF. Here the CDR3 DNA reads TGCGCCAGCAGCCAAGAGTTTTTGGGTCGGGGGGTCGAGCAGTACTTC.